This T cell receptor (beta chain) originates from a study of blood T cell repertoires in COVID-19. In the study overall: Sites in the United States, Italy and Spain provided acute and convalescent COVID-19 samples. PBMCs, B-cell-depleted T cells, or T cells were the source of the cDNA or gDNA that made up the material.

Per the original data handling: Reference gene primers were amplified, and this amplification served to estimate nucleated cell counts. Some clones are missing from TCRdb's copy, which holds only in-frame ones; the method was immunoSEQ multiplex PCR. V, J and clone size are those of that table, while D and trimming were read from the DNA. The data show roughly 93,000 clones, 87% seen once. This clone turned up a few times. The receptor was isolated from a human donor in a cohort sampled during active COVID-19. Input material: peripheral blood.

The CDR3: CASSQDLTPSGRNYEQYF. CDR3 sequence (DNA): TGTGCCAGCAGCCAAGATCTAACGCCTAGCGGGAGGAACTACGAGCAGTACTTC. This chain connects TRBV4-2 to TRBJ2-7; 11 bases fit TRBD2. Germline values: CDR1 LGHNA, CDR2 YNFKEQ. The V and J ends lost 0 bases and 3 bases, in that order; junction bases with no gene match: 10. The length of the CDR3 is 18 residues.